Listed below are T cell receptor beta chains from one sample, sequenced in a study of T cell repertoires in cytomegalovirus infection. TCRdb ran MiXCR on the reads and lists one entry per CDR3 protein. The sample shows 200,000 to 250,000 distinct CDR3 sequences, around two fifths of them seen only once. Their recognized antigens are unknown. The sample here was CD8+ T cells from cultured PBMCs, taken from culture after CMV antigen stimulation. The receptor set was obtained from a human donor in good health (CMV status not recorded). Some clones in this sample may be carry-over from other donors' samples. CDR3s include the opening cysteine and the closing phenylalanine or tryptophan. The order of the fields is clone size, D gene, V gene, J gene, CDR3 protein, CDR3 DNA. D genes are given only for firm matches. The size field is filled for only some rows; it gives once, few, many or a size class.

.	TRBD1	TRBV6-1	TRBJ2-7	CASSEERGGTYEQYF	TGTGCCAGCAGTGAAGAGAGAGGGGGCACCTACGAGCAGTACTTC
.	.	TRBV2	TRBJ2-3	CASTPAGRGQTDTQYF	TGTGCCAGCACCCCCGCAGGGCGGGGGCAGACAGATACGCAGTATTTT
few	.	TRBV5-5	TRBJ2-2	CASSLVRNTGELFF	TGTGCCAGCAGCTTGGTTAGAAACACCGGGGAGCTGTTTTTT
.	.	TRBV5-4	TRBJ2-7	CASRPGGVGIYEQYF	TGTGCCAGCAGGCCCGGGGGAGTGGGGATATACGAGCAGTACTTC
.	.	TRBV20-1	TRBJ2-2	CSAKGQDTGELFF	TGCAGTGCGAAGGGGCAGGACACCGGGGAGCTGTTTTTT
few	TRBD1	TRBV7-6	TRBJ2-2	CASLRGTGVLANTGELFF	TGTGCCAGCTTGCGAGGGACAGGGGTCCTCGCGAACACCGGGGAGCTGTTTTTT
.	.	TRBV6-1	TRBJ2-7	CASSEASYRAIRGYEQYF	TGTGCCAGCAGTGAAGCCTCGTATAGGGCCATACGGGGGTACGAGCAGTACTTC
many	TRBD1	TRBV7-6	TRBJ1-1	CASSAWDSNTEAFF	TGTGCCAGCAGCGCTTGGGACAGCAACACTGAAGCTTTCTTT
.	TRBD2	TRBV19	TRBJ2-5	CASSPTGTSGAERQETQYF	TGTGCCAGTAGTCCGACCGGGACTAGCGGGGCAGAACGCCAAGAGACCCAGTACTTC
.	TRBD1	TRBV12-3/TRBV12-4	TRBJ2-7	CASSEPGQGLEEQYF	TGTGCCAGCAGTGAACCGGGACAGGGTCTAGAGGAGCAGTACTTC
few	TRBD1	TRBV27	TRBJ1-2	CASSLSQGQGNGYTF	TGTGCCAGCAGTTTATCGCAAGGACAGGGGAATGGCTACACCTTC
few	.	TRBV12-5	TRBJ1-2	CASGSPGLRYTF	TGTGCTAGTGGTTCCCCCGGGCTCCGGTACACCTTC
few	TRBD2	TRBV19	TRBJ2-1	CASSPLPGGADEQFF	TGTGCCAGTAGTCCGCTACCGGGGGGGGCCGATGAGCAGTTCTTC
once	.	TRBV5-6	TRBJ2-1	CASSLHLTDGGINEQFF	TGTGCCAGCAGCCTCCACCTGACAGACGGCGGCATCAATGAGCAGTTCTTC
few	TRBD2	TRBV20-1	TRBJ2-7	CSARSPSIGTSGSPYEQYF	TGCAGTGCTAGATCTCCCTCCATTGGGACTAGCGGGAGCCCCTACGAGCAGTACTTC
few	.	TRBV29-1	TRBJ1-5	CSVEDPSSDQPQHF	TGCAGCGTTGAAGATCCCAGCTCAGATCAGCCCCAGCATTTT
.	.	TRBV6-8	TRBJ1-5	CASSYLGSNQPQHF	TGTGCCAGCAGTTACCTCGGTAGCAATCAGCCCCAGCATTTT
.	.	TRBV25-1	TRBJ1-2	CASSEQTGPNYGYTF	TGTGCCAGCAGCGAACAGACAGGACCTAACTATGGCTACACCTTC
.	.	TRBV7-8	TRBJ1-5	CASSSLRGGGIDSNQPQHF	TGTGCCAGCAGCTCTCTTAGAGGGGGGGGGATAGATAGCAATCAGCCCCAGCATTTT
.	TRBD2	TRBV6-6	TRBJ2-7	CASTAGSGGVEQYF	TGTGCCAGCACCGCGGGTAGCGGGGGAGTCGAGCAGTACTTC
.	TRBD1	TRBV28	TRBJ1-1	CASFKLGQGLNTEAFF	TGTGCCAGCTTTAAGCTGGGACAGGGGTTGAACACTGAAGCTTTCTTT
.	TRBD2	TRBV7-9	TRBJ2-1	CASSLRTSHNEQFF	TGTGCCAGCAGCCTACGGACTAGCCACAATGAGCAGTTCTTC
.	.	TRBV7-8	TRBJ1-6	CASSPFFGSYNSPLHF	TGTGCCAGCAGCCCTTTTTTTGGCTCCTATAATTCACCCCTCCACTTT
.	TRBD2	TRBV12-3/TRBV12-4	TRBJ2-2	CASSSGLASMVTGELFF	TGTGCCAGCAGTTCGGGACTAGCTTCGATGGTCACCGGGGAGCTGTTTTTT
few	TRBD2	TRBV2	TRBJ2-7	CATRGLAGDYEQYF	TGTGCCACTAGAGGACTAGCGGGAGACTACGAGCAGTACTTC
.	TRBD1	TRBV11-2	TRBJ1-3	CASSFDRGNSQLSGAGNTIYF	TGTGCCAGCAGCTTCGACAGGGGGAATTCTCAATTGAGTGGGGCTGGAAACACCATATATTTT
once	.	TRBV27	TRBJ2-5	CASSPQGMRETQYF	TGTGCCAGCAGTCCCCAGGGGATGAGGGAGACCCAGTACTTC
few	.	TRBV5-1	TRBJ2-1	CASTADGASYNEQFF	TGCGCCAGCACCGCCGACGGCGCCTCCTACAATGAGCAGTTCTTC
.	.	TRBV12-3/TRBV12-4	TRBJ1-2	CASSFAVNYGYTF	TGTGCCAGCAGTTTTGCAGTTAACTATGGCTACACCTTC